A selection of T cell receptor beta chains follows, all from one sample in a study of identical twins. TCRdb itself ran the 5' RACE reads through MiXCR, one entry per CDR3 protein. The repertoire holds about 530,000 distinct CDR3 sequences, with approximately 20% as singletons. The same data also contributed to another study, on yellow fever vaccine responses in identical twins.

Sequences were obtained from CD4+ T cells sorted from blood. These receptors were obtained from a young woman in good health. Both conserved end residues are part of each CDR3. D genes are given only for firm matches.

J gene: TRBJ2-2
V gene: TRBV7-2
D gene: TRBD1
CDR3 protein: CASSPRQGASGELFF

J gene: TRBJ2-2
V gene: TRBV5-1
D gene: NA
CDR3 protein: CASRTSGRELFF

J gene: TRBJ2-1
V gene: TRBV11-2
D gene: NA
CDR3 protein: CASSLDLQGGHNEQFF

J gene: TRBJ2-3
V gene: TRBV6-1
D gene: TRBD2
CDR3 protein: CASSPGTSGADTQYF

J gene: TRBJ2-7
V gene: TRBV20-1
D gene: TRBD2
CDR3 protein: CSAGTSGFRGTYEQYF

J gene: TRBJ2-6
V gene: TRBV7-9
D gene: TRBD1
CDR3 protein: CASSPQGQKKVLTF

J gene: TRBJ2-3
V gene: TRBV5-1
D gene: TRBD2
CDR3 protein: CASSPGGTSGRVSTDTQYF

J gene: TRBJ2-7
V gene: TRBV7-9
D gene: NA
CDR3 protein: CASTPGHPLDEQYF

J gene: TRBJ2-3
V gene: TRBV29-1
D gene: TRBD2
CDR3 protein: CSVEDPLAGLTDTQYF

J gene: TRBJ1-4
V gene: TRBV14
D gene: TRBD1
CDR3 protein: CASSDSADRERSWSEKLFF

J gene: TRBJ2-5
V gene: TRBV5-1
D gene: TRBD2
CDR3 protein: CASNSYGLAGGGSQETQYF

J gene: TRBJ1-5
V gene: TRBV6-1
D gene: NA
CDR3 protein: CASSEGQTSNQPQHF

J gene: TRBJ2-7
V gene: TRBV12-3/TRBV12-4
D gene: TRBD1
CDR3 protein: CASSPRDRGYEQYF

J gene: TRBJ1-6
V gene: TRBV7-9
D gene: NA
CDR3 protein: CASSLEGAGGRSPLHF

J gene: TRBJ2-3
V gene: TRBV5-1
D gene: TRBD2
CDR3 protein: CASSLRSASGTPDTQYF

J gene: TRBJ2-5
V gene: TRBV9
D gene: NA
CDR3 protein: CASSVGSTGQETQYF

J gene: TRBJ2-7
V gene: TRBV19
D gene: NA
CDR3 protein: CASSIGGTYEQYF

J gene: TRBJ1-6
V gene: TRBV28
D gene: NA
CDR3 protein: CASYRDTIHSPLHF

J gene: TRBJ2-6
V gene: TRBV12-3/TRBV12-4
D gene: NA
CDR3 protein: CASTRRGSGANVLTF

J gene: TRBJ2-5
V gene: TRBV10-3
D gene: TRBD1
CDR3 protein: CAIGQGLQETQYF

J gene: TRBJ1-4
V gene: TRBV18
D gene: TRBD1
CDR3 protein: CASSPRGTGSEKLFF

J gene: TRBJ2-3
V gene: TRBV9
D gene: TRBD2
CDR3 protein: CASSLETSGVTDTQYF

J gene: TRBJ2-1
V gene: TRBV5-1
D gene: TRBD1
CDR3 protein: CASSVPGTGDGEQFF

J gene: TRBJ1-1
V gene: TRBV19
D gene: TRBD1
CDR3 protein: CASSSSGQPNTEAFF

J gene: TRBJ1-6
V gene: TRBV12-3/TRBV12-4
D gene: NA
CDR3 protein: CASSLFLGPSPLHF

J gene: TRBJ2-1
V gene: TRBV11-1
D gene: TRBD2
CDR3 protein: CASSPGTRTSGRSSYNEQFF

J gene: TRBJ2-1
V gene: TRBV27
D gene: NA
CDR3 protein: CASSTLQGETYNEQFF

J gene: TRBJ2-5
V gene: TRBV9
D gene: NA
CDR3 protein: CASSVDQGTYQETQYF

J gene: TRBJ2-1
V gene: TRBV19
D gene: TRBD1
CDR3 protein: CASSIDPRQGARYNEQFF

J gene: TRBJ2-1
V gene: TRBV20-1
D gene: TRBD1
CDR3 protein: CSASAGTGGRYNEQFF

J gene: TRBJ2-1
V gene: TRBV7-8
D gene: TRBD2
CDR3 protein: CASAPSGLGKEGSYNEQFF

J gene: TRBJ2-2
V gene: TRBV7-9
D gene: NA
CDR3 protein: CASTLAAANTGELFF

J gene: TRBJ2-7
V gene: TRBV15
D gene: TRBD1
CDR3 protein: CATSRPGQGEYEQYF

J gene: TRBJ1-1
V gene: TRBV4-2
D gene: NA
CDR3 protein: CASSPGSGNTEAFF

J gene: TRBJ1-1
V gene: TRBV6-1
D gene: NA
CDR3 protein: CASRKDTVNTEAFF

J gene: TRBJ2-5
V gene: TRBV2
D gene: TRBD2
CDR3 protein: CASRGGTGVTQYF

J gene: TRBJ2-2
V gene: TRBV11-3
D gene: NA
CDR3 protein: CASSLVTESTGELFF

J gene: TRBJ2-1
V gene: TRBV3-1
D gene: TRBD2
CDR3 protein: CASSPGVAGGDEQFF

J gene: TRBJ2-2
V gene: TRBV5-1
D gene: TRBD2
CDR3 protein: CASSLAGLAGVWTGELFF

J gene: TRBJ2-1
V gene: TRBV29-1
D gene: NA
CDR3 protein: CSVEIPVRLNEQFF

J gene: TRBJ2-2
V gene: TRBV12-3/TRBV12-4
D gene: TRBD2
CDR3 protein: CASSGLASGELFF